The 6 T cell receptor beta chains presented below share a single source sample, sequenced in a study of blood T cells in healthy people across ages. A sample-barcoded 5' primer and a J-beta primer mix were used in a second PCR of about 7 to 12 cycles. TCRdb redid the calling of the 5' RACE reads with MiXCR, one entry per CDR3 protein. This sample has about 680,000 distinct CDR3 sequences, with around 48% found just once. The sample taken for sequencing was blood. These receptors were taken from a woman aged 55-70 years in good health.

The chain uses TRBV15 and TRBJ1-2; no definite D call. V lost 0 bases to trimming and J lost 5 bases, with 10 bases between them. The CDR3 runs to 14 residues. CDR1 is LNHNV, CDR2 YYDKDF, per germline (reference sequence). CDR3 in DNA: TGTGCCACCAGCAGAGATGGCCAGGCATATGGCTACACCTTC. Amino acids: CATSRDGQAYGYTF.

The chain couples TRBV2 to TRBJ2-1; TRBD2 agrees at 7 bases. V lost 6 bases, J lost 10 bases, and 3 bases stayed unmatched. Germline loops: CDR1 SNHLY, CDR2 FYNNEI. The CDR3 consists of 11 residues. The CDR3 sequence: CASRGGDEQFF. The DNA for the CDR3 is TGTGCCAGCAGGGGAGGGGACGAGCAGTTCTTC.

The table lists this clonotype with a few counts. The chain joins TRBV7-3 to TRBJ2-3; 7 bases are shared with TRBD1. V lost 4 bases to trimming and J lost 4 bases; unmatched junction nucleotides: 5. Looked up from germline, CDR1 is SGHTA and CDR2 is FQGTGA. This CDR3 is 14 amino acids long. The CDR3 coding sequence is TGTGCCAGCAGCTCGACAGGGTCCTCAGATACGCAGTATTTT. This encodes CASSSTGSSDTQYF.

This clonotype appeared a few times. The V call is TRBV7-6, the J call TRBJ2-7; 10 bases align to TRBD2. This CDR3 has 16 amino acids. V lost 5 bases to trimming and J lost 0 bases; unmatched junction nucleotides: 7. Looked up from germline, CDR1 is SGHVS and CDR2 is FNYEAQ. The CDR3 coding sequence is TGTGCCAGCAGCCCAAGAGCGGGAGGGTCCTCCTACGAGCAGTACTTC. This sequence encodes CASSPRAGGSSYEQYF.

In its sample, this clonotype was seen a few times. This chain connects TRBV20-1 to TRBJ2-5; D is perhaps TRBD1 or TRBD2 (5 bases each). The CDR3 is 14 amino acids. The V end was cut by 4 bases, the J end by 12 bases, with 24 bases between. Germline CDR1 DFQATT, CDR2 SNEGSKA (reference sequence). CDR3 nucleotides: TGCAGTGCTAAACGAACAGTCCGGGGCTCGATGGAGTACTTC. The encoded protein is CSAKRTVRGSMEYF.

On this clonotype: Relative to the germline gene, one junction end is altered; a read error may explain this. The genes are TRBV4-3 and TRBJ2-1; 7 bases line up with TRBD2. CDR1 is LGHNA, CDR2 YSLEER, per germline. This CDR3 has 16 residues. CDR3 protein: CASSQVLAAAYNGQFF. The CDR3 DNA follows: TGCGCCAGCAGCCAAGTCCTAGCGGCGGCGTACAATGGGCAGTTCTTC.